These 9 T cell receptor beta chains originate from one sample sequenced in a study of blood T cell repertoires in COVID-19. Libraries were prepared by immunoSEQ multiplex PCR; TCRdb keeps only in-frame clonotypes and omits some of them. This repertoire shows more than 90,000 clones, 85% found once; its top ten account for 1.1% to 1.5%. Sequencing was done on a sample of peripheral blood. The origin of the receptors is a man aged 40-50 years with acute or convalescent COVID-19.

The CDR3 protein is CASSPGQGRRSDTQYF. CDR3 DNA: TGTGCCAGCAGCCCAGGACAGGGGCGTCGCTCAGATACGCAGTATTTT. The V and J genes are TRBV11-3 and TRBJ2-3; 9 bases match TRBD1. Germline assignment: CDR1 SGHNT and CDR2 YENEEA. The length of the CDR3 is 16 residues. V lost 5 bases and J lost 4; bases outside the gene matches: 10. Complete variable domain (other parts from reference TRBV11-3 and TRBJ2-3): EAGVVQSPRYKIIEKKQPVAFWCNPISGHNTLYWYLQNLGQGPELLIRYENEEAVDDSQLPKDRFSAERLKGVDSTLKIQPAELGDSAVYLCASSPGQGRRSDTQYFGPGTRLTVL.

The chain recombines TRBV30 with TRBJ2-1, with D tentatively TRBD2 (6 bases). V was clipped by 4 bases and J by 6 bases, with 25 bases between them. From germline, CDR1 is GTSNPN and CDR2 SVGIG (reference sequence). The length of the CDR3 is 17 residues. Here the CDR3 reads CAWMNGIGARGLNEQFF. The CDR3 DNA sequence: TGTGCCTGGATGAACGGGATTGGGGCGAGGGGACTCAATGAGCAGTTCTTC.

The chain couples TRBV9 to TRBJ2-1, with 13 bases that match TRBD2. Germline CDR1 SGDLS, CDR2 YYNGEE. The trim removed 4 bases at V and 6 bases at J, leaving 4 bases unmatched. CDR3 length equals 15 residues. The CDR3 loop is CASSYTSGRGNEQFF. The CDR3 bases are TGTGCCAGCAGCTATACTAGCGGGAGGGGCAATGAGCAGTTCTTC.

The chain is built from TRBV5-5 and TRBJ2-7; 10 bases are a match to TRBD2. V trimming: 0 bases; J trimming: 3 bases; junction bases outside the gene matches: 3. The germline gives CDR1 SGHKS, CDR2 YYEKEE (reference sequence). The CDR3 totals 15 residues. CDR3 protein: CASSLVAGGLYEQYF. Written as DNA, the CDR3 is TGTGCCAGCAGCTTGGTAGCGGGGGGCCTCTACGAGCAGTACTTC. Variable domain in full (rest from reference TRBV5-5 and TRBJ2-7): DAGVTQSPTHLIKTRGQQVTLRCSPISGHKSVSWYQQVLGQGPQFIFQYYEKEERGRGNFPDRFSARQFPNYSSELNVNALLLGDSALYLCASSLVAGGLYEQYFGPGTRLTVT.

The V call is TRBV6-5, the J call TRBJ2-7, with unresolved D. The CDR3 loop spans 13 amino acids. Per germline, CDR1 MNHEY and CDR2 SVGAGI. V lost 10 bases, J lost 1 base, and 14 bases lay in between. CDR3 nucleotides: TGTGCCACCCTGAGGCCCTCGTCCTACGAGCAGTACTTC. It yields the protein CATLRPSSYEQYF.

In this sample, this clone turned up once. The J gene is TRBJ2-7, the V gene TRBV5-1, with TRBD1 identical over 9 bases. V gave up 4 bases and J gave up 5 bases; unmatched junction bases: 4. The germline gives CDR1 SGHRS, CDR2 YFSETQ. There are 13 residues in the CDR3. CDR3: CASSGGQGHEQYF. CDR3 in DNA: TGCGCCAGCAGCGGGGGACAGGGCCACGAGCAGTACTTC. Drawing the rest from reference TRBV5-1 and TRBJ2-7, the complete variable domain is KAGVTQTPRYLIKTRGQQVTLSCSPISGHRSVSWYQQTPGQGLQFLFEYFSETQRNKGNFPGRFSGRQFSNSRSEMNVSTLELGDSALYLCASSGGQGHEQYFGPGTRLTVT.

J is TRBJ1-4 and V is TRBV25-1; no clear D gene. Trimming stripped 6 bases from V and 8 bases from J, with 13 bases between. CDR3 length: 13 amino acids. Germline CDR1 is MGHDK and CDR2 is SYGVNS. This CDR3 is CASRGSSSEKLFF. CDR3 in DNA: TGTGCCAGCAGGGGCTCCTCTTCCGAAAAACTGTTTTTT.

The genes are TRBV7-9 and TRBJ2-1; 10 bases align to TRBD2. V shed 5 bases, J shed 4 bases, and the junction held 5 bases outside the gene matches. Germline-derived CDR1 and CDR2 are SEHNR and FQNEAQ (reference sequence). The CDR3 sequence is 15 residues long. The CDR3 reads CASSRTSGGYNEQFF. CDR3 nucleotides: TGTGCCAGCAGCCGGACTAGCGGAGGGTACAATGAGCAGTTCTTC.

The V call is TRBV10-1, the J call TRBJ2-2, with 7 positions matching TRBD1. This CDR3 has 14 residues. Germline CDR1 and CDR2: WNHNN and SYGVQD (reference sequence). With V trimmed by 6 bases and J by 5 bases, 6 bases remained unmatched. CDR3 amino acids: CASRLDRSTGELFF. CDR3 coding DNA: TGCGCCAGCAGGTTGGACAGGAGTACCGGGGAGCTGTTTTTT.